This T cell receptor beta chain was recovered during a study of blood T cell repertoires in COVID-19. Study background: Collection of acute and convalescent COVID-19 samples took place in the United States, Italy and Spain. Sources were T cells, B-cell-depleted T cells, or PBMCs; the material itself was cDNA or gDNA.

This CDR3 spans 13 amino acids. The germline V and J ends were trimmed by 3 bases and 8 bases, with 10 bases remaining between them. In germline, CDR1 is LGHDT, CDR2 YNNKEL (reference sequence). Under the authors' procedure: Counts of nucleated cells, estimated from reference gene primer amplification, were obtained. Repertoires were generated with immunoSEQ multiplex PCR, while TCRdb's copy carries only in-frame clones and drops some. D and trimming were read from the DNA, whereas the V and J calls and clone size are those reported in that table. The table includes approximately 150,000 clones, 70% to 90% detected once. Seattle's cohort entered during active infection and was followed longitudinally.

The receptor was derived from an elderly woman with COVID-19, enrolled during active disease. The V call is TRBV3-1 (or the pseudogene TRBV3-2), the J call TRBJ1-4; the D is unclear. Sequenced: peripheral blood. The CDR3 sequence is CASSQTRREKLFF. The CDR3 coding sequence is TGTGCCAGCAGCCAGACCCGGCGGGAAAAACTGTTTTTT.